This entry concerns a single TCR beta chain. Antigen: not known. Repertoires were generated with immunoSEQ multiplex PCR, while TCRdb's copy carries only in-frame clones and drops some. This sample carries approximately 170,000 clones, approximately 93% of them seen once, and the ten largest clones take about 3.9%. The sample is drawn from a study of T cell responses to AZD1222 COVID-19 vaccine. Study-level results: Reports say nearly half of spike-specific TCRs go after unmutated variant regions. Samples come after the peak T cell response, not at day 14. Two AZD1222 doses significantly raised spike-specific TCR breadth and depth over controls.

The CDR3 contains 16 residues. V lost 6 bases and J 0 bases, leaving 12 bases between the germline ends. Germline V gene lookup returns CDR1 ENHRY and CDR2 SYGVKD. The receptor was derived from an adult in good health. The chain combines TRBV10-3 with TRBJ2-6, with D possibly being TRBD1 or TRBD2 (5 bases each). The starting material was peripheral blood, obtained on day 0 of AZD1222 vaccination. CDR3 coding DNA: TGTGCCATCAGCCGGGACGCTTCCTCTGGGGCCAACGTCCTGACTTTC. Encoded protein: CAISRDASSGANVLTF.